This T cell receptor beta chain was recovered during a study of T cell changes during pregnancy in multiple sclerosis. This CDR3 contains 15 residues. Trimming shortened V by 2 bases and J by 2 bases, and 12 bases separated the two germline ends. CDR1 and CDR2 (germline): SGHKS, YYEKEE (reference sequence). Assay used: immunoSEQ multiplex PCR; TCRdb lists only in-frame clones, some missing. The profile shows approximately 30,000 clones, approximately 92% of them singletons. Sequences were derived from CD8+ T cells from peripheral blood mononuclear cells, sampled in the second trimester of pregnancy. V and J are TRBV5-5 and TRBJ2-3; D gene uncertain. The TCR sequence derives from a female donor with multiple sclerosis, enrolled in a pregnancy study. The CDR3 reads CASSFWQTSTDTQYF. The CDR3 bases are TGTGCCAGCAGCTTTTGGCAGACTTCCACAGATACGCAGTATTTT.